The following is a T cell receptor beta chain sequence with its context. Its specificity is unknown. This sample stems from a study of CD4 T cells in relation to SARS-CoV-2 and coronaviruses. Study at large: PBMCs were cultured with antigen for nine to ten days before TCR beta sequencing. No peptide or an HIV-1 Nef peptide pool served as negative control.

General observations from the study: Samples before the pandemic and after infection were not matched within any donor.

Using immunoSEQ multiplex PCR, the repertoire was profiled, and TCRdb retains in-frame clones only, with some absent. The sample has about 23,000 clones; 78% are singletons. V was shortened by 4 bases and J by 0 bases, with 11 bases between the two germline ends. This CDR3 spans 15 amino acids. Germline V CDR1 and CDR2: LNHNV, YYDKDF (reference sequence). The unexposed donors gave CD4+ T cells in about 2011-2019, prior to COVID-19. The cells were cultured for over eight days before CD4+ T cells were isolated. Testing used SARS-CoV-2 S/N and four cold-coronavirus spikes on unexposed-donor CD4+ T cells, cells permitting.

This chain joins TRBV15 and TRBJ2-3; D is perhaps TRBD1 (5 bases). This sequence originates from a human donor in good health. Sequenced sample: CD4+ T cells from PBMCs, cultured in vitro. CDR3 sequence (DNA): TGTGCCACCAGCACAATGGGGCAGAGCACAGATACGCAGTATTTT. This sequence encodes CATSTMGQSTDTQYF.